Described below is a single T cell receptor beta chain sequence and its context. Mismatch with germline at one junction end may stem from a read error. The V gene's germline CDR1 is WSHSY and CDR2 SAAADI. The CDR3 covers 9 residues. Noted time point: proximal margin of the surgical specimen (macroscopically non-inflamed). The sample comes from a study of T cell repertoires in ileal Crohn's disease. TCRdb's copy holds only in-frame clones and misses some; the assay was immunoSEQ multiplex PCR. The data show about 7,200 clones, 75% to 85% seen once. The TCR was taken from an adult with Crohn's disease. This chain uses TRBV10-2 with TRBJ2-4, with no clear D. Input material: ileal tissue. The CDR3: CASIRSGHF. CDR3 nucleotides: TGCGCCAGCATCCGCAGTGGGCACTTC.